The clone carrying this T cell receptor (beta chain) was detected many times. This entry is derived from a study of CD8+CD57+ T cells in acquired aplastic anemia. Genomic DNA, serving as template, underwent TCR beta VDJ and CDR3 profiling. Each CDR3 protein is one row after TCRdb ran MiXCR on the reads. Of around 200,000 distinct CDR3 sequences listed, roughly 50% are singletons. Germline V CDR1 and CDR2: KGHDR, SFDVKD. The CDR3 is 16 amino acids. Trimming cost V 5 bases and J 7 bases, with 20 bases left between them. Patients chosen for sequencing had CD8+CD57+ cells that had expanded, as shown by flow cytometry.

The specimen was sorted CD4+, CD8+, or CD8+CD57+ T cells (not recorded which) from PBMCs. The sequence was collected from a human donor with aplastic anemia. This chain uses TRBV24-1 with TRBJ2-1; D perhaps matches TRBD1 (6 bases). The CDR3, as DNA: TGTGCCACCAGTGCCCAAGGGGGAGAATATAGAAATGAGCAGTTCTTC. This encodes CATSAQGGEYRNEQFF.